A single sample is the source of the 2 T cell receptor beta chains below, sequenced in a study of T cell changes during pregnancy in multiple sclerosis. Clones were read by immunoSEQ multiplex PCR, and TCRdb kept only the in-frame ones, dropping some. The sample holds about 75,000 clones, 94% seen once. Sample: CD4+ T cells from peripheral blood mononuclear cells, taken after pregnancy. These receptors all stem from a female donor with multiple sclerosis, enrolled in a pregnancy study.

The chain carries TRBV6-1 and TRBJ2-7; D might be TRBD2 (6 bases). V was clipped by 7 bases and J by 5 bases, with 21 bases between them. Germline V lookup: CDR1 MNHNS, CDR2 SASEGT. There are 15 residues in the CDR3. CDR3 nucleotides: TGTGCCAGCACCAGAAGAGTTGGGGGGTCGAACGAGCAGTACTTC. This encodes CASTRRVGGSNEQYF.

The DNA of the CDR3 is TGTGCCAGCAGCCCCACGGGGAGGGGGTGGCACAATGAGCAGTTCTTC. It translates to CASSPTGRGWHNEQFF. The chain employs TRBV5-6 and TRBJ2-1, with D possibly being TRBD2 (7 bases). CDR3 length equals 16 residues. V lost 4 bases to trimming and J lost 5 bases, with 19 bases between them. CDR1 SGHDT and CDR2 YYEEEE come from the germline V gene.